Below, 2 T cell receptor beta chains from the same sample are listed, as sequenced in a study of T cell responses to AZD1222 COVID-19 vaccine. The assay was immunoSEQ multiplex PCR, and TCRdb's table has in-frame clones only and misses some. The sample comprises about 150,000 clones, 88% of which are singletons, and around 3.2% rests with the top ten. Source: peripheral blood, taken on day 0 of AZD1222 vaccination. The receptor set was obtained from an adult in good health.

The V call is TRBV3-1 (or the pseudogene TRBV3-2), the J call TRBJ2-7; no clear D. The germline gives CDR1 LGHDT, CDR2 YNNKEL (reference sequence). This CDR3 comprises 13 residues. V lost 4 bases to trimming and J lost 1 base, with 8 bases between them. Here the CDR3 reads CASSRVRSYEQYF. DNA of the CDR3: TGTGCCAGCAGCCGAGTTAGGTCCTACGAGCAGTACTTC.

The chain links TRBV5-4 to TRBJ1-1, with D hard to call. Trimming took 4 bases from V and 5 from J, leaving 9 bases between them. This CDR3 is 12 amino acids long. CDR1 and CDR2 from the germline V gene are SGHNT and YYREEE (reference sequence). CDR3 in DNA: TGTGCCAGCAGCGTGGGTGTGACTGAAGCTTTCTTT. Residues: CASSVGVTEAFF. Full variable domain (outside the CDR3, taken from reference TRBV5-4 and TRBJ1-1): ETGVTQSPTHLIKTRGQQVTLRCSSQSGHNTVSWYQQALGQGPQFIFQYYREEENGRGNFPPRFSGLQFPNYSSELNVNALELDDSALYLCASSVGVTEAFFGQGTRLTVV.